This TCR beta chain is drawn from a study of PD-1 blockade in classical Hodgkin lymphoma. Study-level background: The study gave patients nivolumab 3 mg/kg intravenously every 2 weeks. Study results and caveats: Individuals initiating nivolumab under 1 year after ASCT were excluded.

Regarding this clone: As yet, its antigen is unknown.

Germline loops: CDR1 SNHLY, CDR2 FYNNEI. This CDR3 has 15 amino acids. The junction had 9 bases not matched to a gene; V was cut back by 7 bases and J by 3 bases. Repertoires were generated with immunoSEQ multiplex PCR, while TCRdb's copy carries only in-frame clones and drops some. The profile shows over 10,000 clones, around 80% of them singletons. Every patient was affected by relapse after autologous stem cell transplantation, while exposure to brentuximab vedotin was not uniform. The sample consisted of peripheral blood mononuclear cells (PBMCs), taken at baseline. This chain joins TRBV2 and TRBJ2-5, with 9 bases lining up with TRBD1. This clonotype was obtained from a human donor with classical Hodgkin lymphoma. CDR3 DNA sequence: TGTGCCAGCATTGACACAGGGGGCGTTAAAGAGACCCAGTACTTC. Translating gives CASIDTGGVKETQYF.